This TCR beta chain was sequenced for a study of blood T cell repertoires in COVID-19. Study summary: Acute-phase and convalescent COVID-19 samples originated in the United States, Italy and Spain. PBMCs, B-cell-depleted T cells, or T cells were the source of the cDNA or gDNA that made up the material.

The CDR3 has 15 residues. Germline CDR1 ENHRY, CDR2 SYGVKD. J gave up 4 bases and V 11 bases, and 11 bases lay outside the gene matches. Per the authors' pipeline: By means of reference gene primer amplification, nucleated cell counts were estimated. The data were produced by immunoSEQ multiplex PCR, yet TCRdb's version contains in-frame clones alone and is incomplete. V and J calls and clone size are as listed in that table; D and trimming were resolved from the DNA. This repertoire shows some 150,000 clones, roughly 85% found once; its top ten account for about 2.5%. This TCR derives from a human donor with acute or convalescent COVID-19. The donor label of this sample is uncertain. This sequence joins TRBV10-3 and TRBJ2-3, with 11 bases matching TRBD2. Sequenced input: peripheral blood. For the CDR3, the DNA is TGTGCCCTCGCGGACGGGACTAGCGGAGCAGATACGCAGTATTTT. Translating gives CALADGTSGADTQYF.